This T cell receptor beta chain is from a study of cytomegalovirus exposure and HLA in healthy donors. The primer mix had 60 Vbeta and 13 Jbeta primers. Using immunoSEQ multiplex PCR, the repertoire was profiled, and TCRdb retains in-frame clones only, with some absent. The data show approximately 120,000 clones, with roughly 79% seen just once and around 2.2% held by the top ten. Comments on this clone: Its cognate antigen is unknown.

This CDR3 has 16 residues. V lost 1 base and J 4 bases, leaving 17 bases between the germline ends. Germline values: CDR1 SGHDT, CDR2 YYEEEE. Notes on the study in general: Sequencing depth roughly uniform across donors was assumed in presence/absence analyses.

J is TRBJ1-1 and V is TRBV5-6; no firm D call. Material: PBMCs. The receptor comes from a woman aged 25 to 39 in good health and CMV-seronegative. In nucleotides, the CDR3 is TGTGCCAGCAGCTTGCCCCTCGGCGGAACACCCACTGAAGCTTTCTTT. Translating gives CASSLPLGGTPTEAFF.